Given below is one T cell receptor beta chain in context. The table lists this clonotype with many counts. The antigen this receptor binds is unknown. The input lacks base qualities; no much larger clone sits a single base away. The data stem from a study of blood T cells in healthy people across ages (dated by TCRdb to between 2014 and 2017). In the study overall: In model experiments, template switching captured about one uniquely barcoded TCR beta cDNA molecule for every two T cells. To avoid experimental bias, donors of different ages were randomly spread across the sequencing lanes. Using deep sequencing normalized with unique cDNA molecular identifiers, the study measured how TCR beta repertoire diversity changes with age. The donors were split into four age groups: young (average 16 years), middle-aged (more than 35), aged (approximately 60) and long-lived (over 80). For two donors (one aged 18 to 30 and one aged 80 or older), the study analyzed two additional independent replicas of 1 million unique cDNA reads from the same blood draw. Overall study outcomes, separate from this receptor: Estimates of total diversity based on one million sequenced T cells were considered lower bounds and underestimates. Observed TCR beta diversity per million T cells fell roughly linearly with age, and a significant reduction was already apparent by age roughly 40. Because donor CMV infection status was unknown, age-related changes in expanded clonotypes were potentially confounded. Since profiling was done on bulk unsorted PBMCs, naive and antigen-experienced compartments could not be conclusively compared. Compared with the aged group, the long-lived group had more naive CD4+ T cells, fewer expanded clones and increased TCR diversity, suggesting age selection. The percentage of naive T cells measured by flow cytometry correlated strongly with observed TCR beta diversity.

The CDR3 goes from the cysteine to the phenylalanine over 18 residues. Of the read, only the CDR3 DNA is kept; its 54 bases are in frame from base 1. Trimming removed 3 bases from V and 4 bases from J, leaving 22 bases between the germline ends. CDR1 and CDR2, per the germline V gene, are MGHRA and YSYEKL. Donors were a few dozen systemically healthy Caucasian individuals from Russia aged roughly 6 to 90 years. Approximately 9.3 milliliters of peripheral blood were collected from each donor into EDTA-treated Vacutainer tubes. Ficoll-Paque density-gradient centrifugation was used to isolate PBMCs, with at least 7 million per sample. Trizol reagent was used to extract total RNA from the PBMCs, yielding at least 6 micrograms per sample. For every donor, an aliquot of PBMCs went through flow cytometry to measure the percentages of naive CD45RAhigh/CD27high T cells. Library prep was done by 5' RACE. Sequencing instrument: Illumina HiSeq 2500. The second PCR ran for about 7 to 11 cycles and used a J-beta primer mix along with a sample-barcoded 5' primer. A unique molecular identifier was introduced onto each TCR beta cDNA molecule by a template-switch 5' adaptor carrying 12 random nucleotides. Each sample yielded at least 2.5 million CDR3-containing paired-end reads. First-strand cDNA was synthesized from all RNA with the Mint cDNA synthesis kit, primed by a TRBC-specific oligonucleotide. Following uracil-DNA glycosylase treatment, all cDNA underwent a first 18-cycle PCR with the universal primers M1SS and BC2_uni_R. Under the source paper's analysis protocol: Each sample was normalized by randomly selecting 1 million high-quality reads, each carrying a distinct molecular identifier. Reads with shared molecular identifiers were discarded instead of being binned into consensus sequences. MiTCR, with a Q25 quality threshold and the strictest error-elimination algorithm, was used for CDR3 identification, clonotype clustering and error correction. A nonparametric unseen species model with Euler transformation was used to estimate a lower bound on total TCR beta diversity. TCRdb took the public reads, trimmed them with fastp at Q25, ran MiXCR for clone calling and kept in-frame beta chains. Rows are combined by CDR3 protein, so each entry shows the most common genes and DNA. The V and J calls follow TCRdb's processing rather than the paper's. The sample contains 550,000 to 650,000 distinct CDR3 sequences, approximately 30% of them found a single time. The top ten clones comprise less than 20% of the sample.

This TCR was recovered from a woman at least 80 years old in good health. The chain couples TRBV4-1 to TRBJ1-5; the D gene cannot be resolved reliably. Sequencing was done on a sample of blood. CDR3 loop: CASSHTFLRTRRNQPQHF. The DNA is as follows: TGCGCCAGCAGCCATACGTTTCTACGGACCAGACGGAATCAGCCCCAGCATTTT.